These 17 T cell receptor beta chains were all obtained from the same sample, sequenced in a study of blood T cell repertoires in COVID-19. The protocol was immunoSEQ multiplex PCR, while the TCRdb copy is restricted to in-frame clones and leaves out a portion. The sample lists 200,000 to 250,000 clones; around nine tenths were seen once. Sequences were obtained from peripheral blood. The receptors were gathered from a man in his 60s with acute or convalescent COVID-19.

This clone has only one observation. CDR3 in DNA: TGTGCCAGCAGTCAAATGGGGCGGGGGGCCACCAATGAGCAGTTCTTC. It is translated as CASSQMGRGATNEQFF. V usage is TRBV25-1 and J usage is TRBJ2-1, with 8 bases lining up with TRBD2. J lost 6 bases, V lost 5 bases, and 12 bases had no gene match. The germline gives CDR1 MGHDK, CDR2 SYGVNS. This CDR3 region has 16 residues.

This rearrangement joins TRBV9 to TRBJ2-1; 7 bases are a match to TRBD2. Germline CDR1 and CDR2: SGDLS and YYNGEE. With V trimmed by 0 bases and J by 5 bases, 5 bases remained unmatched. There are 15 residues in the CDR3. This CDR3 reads CASSVATGGNNEQFF. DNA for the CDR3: TGTGCCAGCAGCGTAGCTACGGGGGGAAACAATGAGCAGTTCTTC.

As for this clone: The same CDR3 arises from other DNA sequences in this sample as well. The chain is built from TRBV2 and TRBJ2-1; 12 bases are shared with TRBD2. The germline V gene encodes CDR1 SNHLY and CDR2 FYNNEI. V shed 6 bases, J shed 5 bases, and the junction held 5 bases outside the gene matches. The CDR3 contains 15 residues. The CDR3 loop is CASRPGLAGNNEQFF. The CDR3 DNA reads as TGTGCCAGCAGACCCGGACTAGCGGGAAACAATGAGCAGTTCTTC.

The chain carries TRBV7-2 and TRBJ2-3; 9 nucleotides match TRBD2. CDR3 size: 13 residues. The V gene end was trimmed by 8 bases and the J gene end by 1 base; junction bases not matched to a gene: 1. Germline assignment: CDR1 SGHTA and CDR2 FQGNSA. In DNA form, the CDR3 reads TGTGCCAGCGAGCGGGGGGGCACAGATACGCAGTATTTT. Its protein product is CASERGGTDTQYF.

Written as DNA, the CDR3 is TGTGCCAGCAGCGTATTCGACAGGGACACTGAAGCTTTCTTT. Protein sequence: CASSVFDRDTEAFF. The chain is built from TRBV9 and TRBJ1-1, with 7 bases lining up with TRBD1. The CDR3 contains 14 residues. From germline, CDR1 is SGDLS and CDR2 YYNGEE. Losses at the gene ends were 1 base for V and 3 bases for J; bases not matched to a gene: 3.

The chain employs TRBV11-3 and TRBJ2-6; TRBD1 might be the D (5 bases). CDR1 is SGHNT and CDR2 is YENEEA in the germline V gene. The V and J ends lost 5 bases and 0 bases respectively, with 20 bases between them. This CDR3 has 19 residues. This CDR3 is CASSPDGAGWGSGANVLTF. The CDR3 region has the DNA TGTGCCAGCAGCCCAGATGGGGCAGGGTGGGGCTCTGGGGCCAACGTCCTGACTTTC.

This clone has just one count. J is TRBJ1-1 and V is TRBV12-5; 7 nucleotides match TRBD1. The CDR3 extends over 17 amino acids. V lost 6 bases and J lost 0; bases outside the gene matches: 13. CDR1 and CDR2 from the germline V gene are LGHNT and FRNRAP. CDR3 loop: CASGRTGGPAMNTEAFF. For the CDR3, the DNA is TGTGCTAGTGGCCGGACAGGTGGACCCGCCATGAACACTGAAGCTTTCTTT.

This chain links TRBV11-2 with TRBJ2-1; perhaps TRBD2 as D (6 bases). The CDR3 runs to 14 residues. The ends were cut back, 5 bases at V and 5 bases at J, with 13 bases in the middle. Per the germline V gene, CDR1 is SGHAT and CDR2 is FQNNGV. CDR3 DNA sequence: TGTGCCAGCAGCCGGGGCGCGGGGCACAATGAGCAGTTCTTC. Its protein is CASSRGAGHNEQFF. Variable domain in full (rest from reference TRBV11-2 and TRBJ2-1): EAGVAQSPRYKIIEKRQSVAFWCNPISGHATLYWYQQILGQGPKLLIQFQNNGVVDDSQLPKDRFSAERLKGVDSTLKIQPAKLEDSAVYLCASSRGAGHNEQFFGPGTRLTVL.

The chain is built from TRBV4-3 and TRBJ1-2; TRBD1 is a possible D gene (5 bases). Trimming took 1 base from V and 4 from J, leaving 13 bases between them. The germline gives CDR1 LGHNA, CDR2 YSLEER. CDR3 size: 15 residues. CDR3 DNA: TGCGCCAGCAGCCAAGTAGGTCAGGGAGGCTATGGCTACACCTTC. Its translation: CASSQVGQGGYGYTF.

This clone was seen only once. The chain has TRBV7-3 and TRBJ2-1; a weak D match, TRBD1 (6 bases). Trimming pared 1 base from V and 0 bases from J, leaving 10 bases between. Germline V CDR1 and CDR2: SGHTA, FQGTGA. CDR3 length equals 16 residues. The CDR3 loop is CASSLNPDSSYNEQFF. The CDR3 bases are TGTGCCAGCAGCTTAAACCCGGACAGCTCCTACAATGAGCAGTTCTTC.

CDR3 region: CASSQDTRGGIGTQYF. The CDR3 DNA reads TGCGCCAGCAGCCAAGATACCCGGGGGGGGATTGGGACCCAGTACTTC. The rearrangement links TRBV4-3 to TRBJ2-5; 8 positions agree with TRBD2. CDR3 length: 16 amino acids. The germline V gene encodes CDR1 LGHNA and CDR2 YSLEER. Trimming took 0 bases from V and 7 from J; bases not matched to a gene: 10.

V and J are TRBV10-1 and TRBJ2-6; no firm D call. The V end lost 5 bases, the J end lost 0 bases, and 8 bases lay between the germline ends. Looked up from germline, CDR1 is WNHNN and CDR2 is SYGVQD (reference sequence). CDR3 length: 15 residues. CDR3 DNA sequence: TGCGCCAGCAGTTTGGGCCGCTCTGGGGCCAACGTCCTGACTTTC. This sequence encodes CASSLGRSGANVLTF.

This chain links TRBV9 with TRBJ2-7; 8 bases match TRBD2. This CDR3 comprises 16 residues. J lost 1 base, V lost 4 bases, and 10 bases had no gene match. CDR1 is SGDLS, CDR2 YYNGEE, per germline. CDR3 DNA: TGTGCCAGCAGCCCCCGCGGGGGGCCCCTATCCTACGAGCAGTACTTC. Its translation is CASSPRGGPLSYEQYF.

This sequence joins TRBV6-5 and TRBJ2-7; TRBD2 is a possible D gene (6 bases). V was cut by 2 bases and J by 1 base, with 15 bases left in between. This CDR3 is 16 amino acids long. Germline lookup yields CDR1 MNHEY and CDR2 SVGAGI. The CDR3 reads CASSYGSGGRSYEQYF. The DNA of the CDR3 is TGTGCCAGCAGTTACGGTTCCGGGGGTCGGTCCTACGAGCAGTACTTC.

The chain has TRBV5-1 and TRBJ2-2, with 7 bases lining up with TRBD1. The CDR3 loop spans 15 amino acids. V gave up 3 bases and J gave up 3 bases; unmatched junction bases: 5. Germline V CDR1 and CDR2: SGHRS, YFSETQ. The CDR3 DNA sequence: TGCGCCAGCAGCTCGCCGGGACAGTACACCGGGGAGCTGTTTTTT. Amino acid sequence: CASSSPGQYTGELFF.

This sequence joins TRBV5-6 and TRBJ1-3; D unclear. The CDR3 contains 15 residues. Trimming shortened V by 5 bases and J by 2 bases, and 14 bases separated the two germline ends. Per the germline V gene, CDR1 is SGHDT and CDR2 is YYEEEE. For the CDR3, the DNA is TGTGCCAGCAGACCCCGCTCACTCCCTGGAAACACCATATATTTT. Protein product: CASRPRSLPGNTIYF.

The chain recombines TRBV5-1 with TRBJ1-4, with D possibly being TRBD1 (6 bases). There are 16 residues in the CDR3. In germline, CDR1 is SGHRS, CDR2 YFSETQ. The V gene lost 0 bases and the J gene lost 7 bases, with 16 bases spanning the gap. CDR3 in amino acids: CASSLGLQGRGEKLFF. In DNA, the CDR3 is TGCGCCAGCAGCTTGGGCCTACAGGGACGGGGTGAAAAACTGTTTTTT.